The next 5 T cell receptor beta chains were all read from a single sample in a study of blood T cell repertoires in COVID-19. Repertoires were generated with immunoSEQ multiplex PCR, while TCRdb's copy carries only in-frame clones and drops some. Of about 280,000 clones listed, around 90% were seen once; the top ten hold more than 7.5%. Sequenced material: peripheral blood. These TCRs come from a man between 18 and 35 years old with active or convalescent COVID-19.

This clone was counted a few times. The chain joins TRBV2 to TRBJ1-1, with TRBD1 identical over 7 bases. The germline CDR1 and CDR2 sequences are SNHLY and FYNNEI. Trimming at V came to 5 bases and at J to 4 bases, leaving 10 bases not matched to a gene. The CDR3 sequence is 15 residues long. CDR3 nucleotides: TGTGCCAGCAGTCCTAGGGGGCAGGGGATCACTGAAGCTTTCTTT. Amino acid sequence: CASSPRGQGITEAFF.

The gene calls are TRBV7-2 and TRBJ1-6, with D unresolved. V gave up 5 bases and J gave up 7 bases, with 15 bases separating them. The V gene's germline CDR1 is SGHTA and CDR2 FQGNSA. The CDR3 sequence is 15 residues long. The CDR3 nucleotides read TGTGCCAGCAGCCCCCGCGGCTTTGGGAATTCACCCCTCCACTTT. Translation: CASSPRGFGNSPLHF.

The rearrangement uses TRBV25-1 and TRBJ2-2; the match to TRBD1 covers 10 bases. Trimming took 6 bases from V and 7 from J; bases not matched to a gene: 11. Germline assignment: CDR1 MGHDK and CDR2 SYGVNS. The CDR3 is made up of 16 amino acids. The CDR3 DNA reads TGTGCCAGCAGCCCCGGGACAGGGGAAAATCACGGGGAGCTGTTTTTT. This gives the protein CASSPGTGENHGELFF.

The chain combines TRBV7-9 with TRBJ2-2; TRBD2 matches at 12 bases. CDR1 is SEHNR, CDR2 FQNEAQ, per germline (reference sequence). V trimming: 5 bases; J trimming: 0 bases; junction bases outside the gene matches: 10. The CDR3 has 19 amino acids. Written as DNA, the CDR3 is TGTGCCAGCAGCCCGGGGACTAGCGGGCCGAAAGCGAACACCGGGGAGCTGTTTTTT. Amino acids: CASSPGTSGPKANTGELFF.

The V call is TRBV6-5, the J call TRBJ1-5; D is unclear. The CDR3 totals 13 residues. CDR1 and CDR2 from the germline V gene are MNHEY and SVGAGI. Between the trimmed V and J ends, which lost 6 bases and 6 bases, there was a span of 12 bases. CDR3 sequence: CASSYDSGQPQHF. For the CDR3, the DNA is TGTGCCAGCAGCTACGATTCCGGTCAGCCCCAGCATTTT.